This TCR beta chain was obtained from a study of shared clonotypes between healthy human individuals. The authors distributed each subset's genomic DNA evenly over several immunoSEQ plates. Sequencing used immunoSEQ multiplex PCR; TCRdb keeps in-frame clones, though not all of them. The sample shows 2 million to 2.5 million clones, over 85% of them seen only once. The study drew all its donors from Caucasian adults living in Nashville, Tennessee. Partitioning of CD4+ cells yielded a CD45RA+ naive subset and a CD45RA-negative memory subset. V shed 0 bases and J shed 7 bases, with 19 bases lying between them. CDR3 size: 16 residues. CDR1 SGDLS and CDR2 YYNGEE come from the germline V gene.

The sequenced material came from naive CD4+ T cells from PBMCs. Stated subset: CD45RA+ positively selected. This chain connects TRBV9 to TRBJ1-2; D call uncertain. This clonotype was obtained from a man between 18 and 35 years old in good health. Some clones in this sample may be carry-over from other donors' samples. The CDR3 protein is CASSVGNSYRSSGYTF. CDR3 DNA sequence: TGTGCCAGCAGCGTAGGTAATAGCTACAGATCCAGTGGCTACACCTTC.